This section outlines one T cell receptor (beta chain) sequence together with its context. Assignments of participants to cohorts depended upon their own reported clinical history. Libraries were prepared by immunoSEQ multiplex PCR; TCRdb keeps only in-frame clonotypes and omits some of them. Of around 50,000 clones listed, roughly 80% are singletons. This sample was taken from a study of blood T cell repertoires in COVID-19. Turning to the study itself: Whether acute or convalescent, the COVID-19 samples came from the United States, Italy and Spain.

The germline V gene has CDR1 GTSNPN and CDR2 SVGIG (reference sequence). V was pared by 0 bases and J by 4 bases, with 7 bases between. This CDR3 region has 12 residues. This sequence was found in a woman between 45 and 65 years old with acute COVID-19. The sample comprised PBMCs or T cells enriched from blood (not recorded which). V and J are TRBV30 and TRBJ2-7, with unresolved D. The CDR3 loop is CAWSVQVYEQYF. Here the CDR3 DNA reads TGTGCCTGGAGTGTACAAGTTTACGAGCAGTACTTC. Looking up the rest from reference TRBV30 and TRBJ2-7 gives the full variable domain: SQTIHQWPATLVQPVGSPLSLECTVEGTSNPNLYWYRQAAGRGLQLLFYSVGIGQISSEVPQNLSASRPQDRQFILSSKKLLLSDSGFYLCAWSVQVYEQYFGPGTRLTVT.